This T cell receptor (beta chain) emerged from a study of shared clonotypes between healthy human individuals. Germline CDR1 LGHNA, CDR2 YSLEER. V lost 4 bases, J lost 2 bases, and 18 bases stayed unmatched. The CDR3 consists of 20 residues. Positively selected for CCR7, the CD45RO-negative cells used as naive CD8 cells excluded terminally differentiated effector memory CD45RA+ cells. The study's findings and limits: All-four-donor shared clonotypes had higher generation probabilities than non-shared clonotypes did. How much donors shared clonotypes was expected to be affected by sequencing depth.

Method: immunoSEQ multiplex PCR; TCRdb's copy keeps in-frame clones and lacks some. The table records about 2,100,000 clones, about 92% of them present only once. Note on this clone: The target antigen is unknown.

This TCR derives from a man younger than 35 in good health. Some clones in this sample may be carry-over from other donors' samples. Input material: naive CD8+ T cells from PBMCs. The rearrangement links TRBV4-3 to TRBJ2-7; 12 bases align to TRBD2. Here the CDR3 DNA reads TGCGCCAGCAGCCCCACCTTAGTCCTTTCGGCTAGCGGGAGGGCCTACGAGCAGTACTTC. Amino acid sequence: CASSPTLVLSASGRAYEQYF.